The 18 T cell receptor beta chains below all came from one sample that was sequenced in a study of T cell clonality in common variable immunodeficiency (dated by TCRdb to the mid-2010s). Here is what the overall study found, with its caveats: Reportedly, TCRbeta sequences from CVID had fewer deletions and N-nucleotide insertions, and highly modified clones with 13 or more V deletions were absent from CVID.

No antigen is known for these receptors. The library came from the immunoSEQ multiplex PCR assay. TCRdb mirrors the immuneACCESS table, restricted to in-frame sequences. Some clones are absent from its copies; in checked studies, under half trace to an unresolved V gene, and the reason for the others is unknown. The table notes tens of thousands of clones here, none of them singletons. The top ten hold 29% of the sample. Sample: peripheral blood mononuclear cells. All receptors come from a human donor with common variable immunodeficiency.

In its sample, this clone was seen many times. The CDR3 is CSADGTSHEQFF. Partial CDR3 DNA: TGCAGTGCTGATGGGACTTCTCATGAG. This chain connects TRBV20-1 to TRBJ2-1; possible D gene TRBD2, 6 bases. The read terminates 3 residues before the CDR3 end, so the remaining end is supplied by the germline J gene. V was clipped by 5 bases and J by 8 bases, with 13 bases between them. The CDR3 consists of 12 residues. The germline V gene has CDR1 DFQATT and CDR2 SNEGSKA (reference sequence).

Concerning this clone: The read stops 3 residues short of the end of the CDR3; the missing end is completed from the germline J gene. J is TRBJ2-7 and V is TRBV5-5, with D perhaps matching TRBD1 (5 bases). The CDR3 covers 12 residues. Deletions cut 3 bases from V and 4 bases from J, with 8 bases between. CDR1 and CDR2 from the germline V gene are SGHKS and YYEKEE (reference sequence). The covered CDR3 bases are TGTGCCAGCAGCTCAGACAGTTACGAG. Amino acid sequence: CASSSDSYE. The full CDR3 protein reads CASSSDSYEQYF.

This clone turned up a few times. The read halts 3 residues ahead of the CDR3 end, with the missing end drawn from the germline J gene. V usage is TRBV6-1 and J usage is TRBJ1-1; weak D call: TRBD1 (6 bases). This CDR3 contains 14 residues. The germline CDR1 and CDR2 sequences are MNHNS and SASEGT. The sequenced CDR3 bases are TGTGCCAGCAGTGCGGATCGCGGACAGAAAGAA. Its protein is CASSADRGQKE. The whole CDR3 protein reads CASSADRGQKEAFF.

This clone was observed a few times. The observed sequence ends 3 residues before the CDR3 terminus, with the missing tail filled in from the germline J gene. This chain joins TRBV6-2 or TRBV6-3 and TRBJ2-1; maybe TRBD2 (6 bases). The CDR3 length is 15 residues. V lost 5 bases to trimming and J lost 2 bases, with 13 bases between them. Germline CDR1 reads MNHEY; CDR2 reads SVGEGT. The CDR3 sequence: CASSTGDLPYNEQFF. Incomplete CDR3 DNA: TGTGCCAGCAGTACCGGGGACTTACCCTACAATGAG.

There are a few counts of this clone. The CDR3 end is not reached by the read, which stops 3 residues before it; the germline J gene fills it in. The rearrangement joins TRBV18 to TRBJ2-1; TRBD2 matches 12 bases. V was pared by 1 base and J by 7 bases, with 5 bases of the junction left unmatched. The CDR3 consists of 16 residues. From germline, CDR1 is KGHSH and CDR2 LQKENI. The sequenced part of the CDR3 DNA is TGTGCCAGCTCACCACGCCGGCTAGCGGGGGGGAATGAG. Protein product: CASSPRRLAGGNE. The entire CDR3 protein reads CASSPRRLAGGNEQFF.

In this sample, this clone turned up many times. Coverage ceases 3 residues before the CDR3 finishes, and the germline J gene fills in the end. The chain uses TRBV12-3 or TRBV12-4 and TRBJ1-1; 8 nucleotides align to TRBD1. J gave up 3 bases and V 6 bases, and 6 bases lay outside the gene matches. The CDR3 has 14 residues. The part of the CDR3 DNA that was read is TGTGCCAGCAGCCCCCAGGGGGCCTACACTGAA. Translation gives CASSPQGAYTE. The entire CDR3 is CASSPQGAYTEAFF.

As concerns this clone: From the germline J gene comes the end of the CDR3, since the read stops 3 residues before it. The chain has TRBV14 and TRBJ2-5; no clear D gene. V lost 7 bases and J 5 bases, leaving 5 bases between the germline ends. CDR1 SGHDN and CDR2 FVKESK come from the germline V gene. CDR3 size: 10 residues. CDR3 region: CASTPETQYF. CDR3 DNA, as far as it was read: TGTGCCAGCACCCCGGAGACC.

This clone has ten or more counts. The CDR3 end lies 3 residues beyond the end of the read and is filled in from the germline J gene. This chain uses TRBV29-1 with TRBJ2-2; 8 nucleotides agree with TRBD1. In germline, CDR1 is SQVTM, CDR2 ANQGSEA. The CDR3 sequence is 16 residues long. With V trimmed by 6 bases and J by 3 bases, 12 bases remained unmatched. Partial CDR3 DNA: TGCAGCGTCGGACAGGGAGCCCGTGCGGACACCGGGGAG. Protein product: CSVGQGARADTGE. The whole CDR3 reads CSVGQGARADTGELFF.

This clone was recorded at least ten times. The CDR3 end falls 3 residues outside the read, so it is completed with the germline J gene. The chain joins TRBV6-2 or TRBV6-3 to TRBJ2-3; the D gene is possibly TRBD2 (5 bases). CDR3 length: 15 amino acids. Trimming shortened V by 6 bases and J by 2 bases, and 15 bases separated the two germline ends. The germline gives CDR1 MNHEY, CDR2 SVGEGT. The CDR3 DNA, read in part, is TGTGCCAGCAGCCCGCGGGTGGGCTACACAGATACG. Amino acid sequence: CASSPRVGYTDT. The whole CDR3 sequence is CASSPRVGYTDTQYF.

In the case of this clone: The CDR3 extends 3 residues past the end of the read, so its final part is completed from the germline J gene. The chain has TRBV19 and TRBJ2-3; no clear D. CDR1 and CDR2 (germline): LNHDA, SQIVND (reference sequence). This CDR3 region has 14 residues. V was trimmed by 7 bases and J by 0 bases, leaving 11 bases between them. The CDR3 DNA, read in part, is TGTGCCAGTACCAAAGGGTATAGCACAGATACG. Its protein product is CASTKGYSTDT. The CDR3, in full, reads CASTKGYSTDTQYF.

This clone was counted only a few times. The CDR3 end is not reached by the read, which stops 3 residues before it; the germline J gene fills it in. The chain joins TRBV2 to TRBJ2-3; D gene unclear. V lost 3 bases, J lost 2 bases, and 9 bases lay in between. From germline, CDR1 is SNHLY and CDR2 FYNNEI. The CDR3 extends over 14 amino acids. The covered CDR3 bases are TGTGCCAGCAGTGATTGGCAGTACACAGATACG. Amino acid sequence: CASSDWQYTDT. The whole CDR3 sequence reads CASSDWQYTDTQYF.

This clone was recorded at least ten times. The read ends 3 residues before the CDR3 terminus; that terminus is restored from the germline J gene. The chain employs TRBV6-2 or TRBV6-3 and TRBJ1-1; no reliable D call. The CDR3 length is 14 residues. Germline lookup yields CDR1 MNHEY and CDR2 SVGEGT. Trimming took off 0 bases at V and 6 bases at J, with 11 bases between the two ends. The CDR3 loop reads CASSYSIPGAEAFF. The covered CDR3 bases are TGTGCCAGCAGTTACTCGATCCCCGGGGCTGAA.

Turning to this clone: The read comes to an end 3 residues before the CDR3 does, leaving the germline J gene to fill in the end. This rearrangement joins TRBV23-1 to TRBJ1-5; 9 positions match TRBD1. TRBV23-1 is labeled an ORF, and its function is uncertain. Losses at the gene ends were 4 bases for V and 7 bases for J; bases not matched to a gene: 17. The CDR3 sequence is 18 residues long. The DNA read from the CDR3 is TGCGCCAGCAGTCGAAACTCAGGACAGGGGACTGAAAGGCAGCCC. It yields the protein CASSRNSGQGTERQP. The CDR3 reads in full as CASSRNSGQGTERQPQHF.

This clone was recorded many times. The read ends 3 residues early relative to the CDR3; the germline J gene fills the gap. The chain has TRBV30 and TRBJ1-5; no clear D. CDR1 GTSNPN and CDR2 SVGIG come from the germline V gene (reference sequence). The CDR3 contains 13 residues. V was pared by 5 bases and J by 2 bases, with 10 bases between. CDR3 bases read: TGTGCCTGGGGGCTAAAGGGCAATCAGCCC. Its translation is CAWGLKGNQP. The full CDR3 reads CAWGLKGNQPQHF. Based on the CDR3 plus reference TRBV30 and TRBJ1-5, the full variable domain is SQTIHQWPATLVQPVGSPLSLECTVEGTSNPNLYWYRQAAGRGLQLLFYSVGIGQISSEVPQNLSASRPQDRQFILSSKKLLLSDSGFYLCAWGLKGNQPQHFGDGTRLSIL.

Turning to this clone: The CDR3 extends 3 residues past the end of the read, so its final part is completed from the germline J gene. J is TRBJ2-1 and V is TRBV19; D call uncertain. Trimming left V 2 bases short and J 7 bases short, with 9 bases between. This CDR3 has 13 amino acids. Germline loops: CDR1 LNHDA, CDR2 SQIVND (reference sequence). The chain's CDR3 is CASSIRGVNEQFF. The DNA read from the CDR3 is TGTGCCAGTAGTATAAGAGGTGTAAATGAG.

Many counts were recorded for this clone. The read ends 3 residues shy of where the CDR3 ends; the end is completed using the germline J gene. The V and J genes are TRBV30 and TRBJ2-7; 7 bases align to TRBD1. Trimming took 1 base from V and 3 from J; bases not matched to a gene: 12. CDR1 is GTSNPN and CDR2 is SVGIG in the germline V gene (reference sequence). This CDR3 has 16 amino acids. The CDR3 DNA, read in part, is TGTGCCTGGAGTGGAACGACAGGGCGAACTAACTACGAG. Protein product: CAWSGTTGRTNYE. The CDR3 reads in full as CAWSGTTGRTNYEQYF.

This clone occurred many times. Sequencing ends 3 residues short of the CDR3 end; the germline J gene provides the rest. V and J are TRBV20-1 and TRBJ2-2, with D possibly TRBD1 on 5 matching bases. This CDR3 comprises 17 residues. V was trimmed by 2 bases and J by 0 bases, leaving 16 bases between them. Germline CDR1 DFQATT, CDR2 SNEGSKA (reference sequence). CDR3 DNA, as far as it was read: TGCAGTGCTAGAACAGGTGTAGAACAGCCGAACACCGGGGAG. Amino acids: CSARTGVEQPNTGE. The whole CDR3 sequence is CSARTGVEQPNTGELFF.

This clone was detected ten times or more. The read terminates 3 residues ahead of where the CDR3 ends, so the germline J gene completes it. The chain employs TRBV2 and TRBJ1-1; no clear D. The germline gives CDR1 SNHLY, CDR2 FYNNEI. This CDR3 spans 15 amino acids. Trimming stripped 7 bases from V and 0 bases from J, with 15 bases between. CDR3 region: CASNSPPGMNTEAFF. The covered CDR3 bases are TGTGCCAGCAATTCCCCTCCGGGGATGAACACTGAA.